The 18 T cell receptor beta chains listed next were all sequenced from one sample in a study of cytomegalovirus exposure and HLA in healthy donors. In the PCR, 60 Vbeta and 13 Jbeta primers were used. Data came from immunoSEQ multiplex PCR; TCRdb stores just in-frame clones and leaves some out. Of 200,000 to 250,000 clones in the sample, approximately 81% were seen once. What was sequenced was PBMCs. The receptors come from a human donor in good health.

This clone occurred a few times. The chain carries TRBV29-1 and TRBJ1-5; 7 bases agree with TRBD1. The V gene end was trimmed by 2 bases and the J gene end by 4 bases; junction bases not matched to a gene: 2. Per the germline V gene, CDR1 is SQVTM and CDR2 is ANQGSEA. The CDR3 sequence is 13 residues long. This CDR3 reads CSVETDRNQPQHF. The CDR3 DNA reads as TGCAGCGTTGAAACGGACAGGAATCAGCCCCAGCATTTT.

This chain links TRBV5-6 with TRBJ2-3; TRBD2 matches 8 bases. Per the germline V gene, CDR1 is SGHDT and CDR2 is YYEEEE. The CDR3 totals 14 residues. Unmatched junction bases numbered 7, after V lost 0 bases and J lost 10 bases. CDR3 protein: CASSLEAGAYPQYF. The CDR3 coding sequence is TGTGCCAGCAGCTTGGAAGCGGGAGCGTACCCGCAGTATTTT.

In its sample, this clone was seen a few times. This sample includes further DNA sequences coding for the same CDR3. The rearrangement uses TRBV28 and TRBJ2-7; TRBD1 matches 9 bases. Per germline, CDR1 MDHEN and CDR2 SYDVKM. Trimming at V came to 4 bases and at J to 3 bases, leaving 4 bases not matched to a gene. This CDR3 region has 14 residues. CDR3: CASSSGTGFYEQYF. The CDR3 DNA follows: TGTGCCAGCAGTTCAGGGACAGGGTTCTACGAGCAGTACTTC. Variable domain in full (rest from reference TRBV28 and TRBJ2-7): DVKVTQSSRYLVKRTGEKVFLECVQDMDHENMFWYRQDPGLGLRLIYFSYDVKMKEKGDIPEGYSVSREKKERFSLILESASTNQTSMYLCASSSGTGFYEQYFGPGTRLTVT.

This clone was counted a few times. The chain is built from TRBV5-6 and TRBJ1-2, with D unclear. This CDR3 is 13 amino acids long. Germline V gives CDR1 SGHDT, CDR2 YYEEEE. The V end lost 5 bases, the J end lost 9 bases, and 17 bases lay between the germline ends. The CDR3 loop is CASSSSGGRSYTF. The CDR3 DNA sequence: TGTGCCAGCAGTTCATCGGGAGGGAGGAGCTACACCTTC.

The chain couples TRBV10-3 to TRBJ2-7; a possible D gene is TRBD2 (6 bases). Germline loops: CDR1 ENHRY, CDR2 SYGVKD. The CDR3 spans 15 residues. The V and J ends lost 3 bases and 3 bases respectively, with 15 bases between them. The CDR3 is CAISDSGGTLYEQYF. CDR3 DNA: TGTGCCATCAGTGACAGTGGCGGGACCCTCTACGAGCAGTACTTC.

The V call is TRBV27, the J call TRBJ2-3, with 8 bases identical to TRBD2. This CDR3 region has 17 residues. The germline V gene encodes CDR1 MNHEY and CDR2 SMNVEV (reference sequence). Trimming at V came to 2 bases and at J to 4 bases, leaving 11 bases not matched to a gene. CDR3 residues: CASSLGPLSGGSDTQYF. CDR3 bases: TGTGCCAGCAGTTTAGGCCCATTATCGGGAGGGTCAGATACGCAGTATTTT.

V is TRBV19 and J is TRBJ1-2; D is perhaps TRBD1 (5 bases). Trimming pared 7 bases from V and 3 bases from J, leaving 18 bases between. CDR3 size: 15 residues. CDR1 and CDR2 from the germline V gene are LNHDA and SQIVND (reference sequence). DNA of the CDR3: TGTGCCAGTAACCCGGGTGTGGGGGGTGACTATGGCTACACCTTC. Its translation is CASNPGVGGDYGYTF.

The gene calls are TRBV18 and TRBJ2-7, with TRBD1 matching over 8 bases. V shed 0 bases, J shed 3 bases, and the junction held 4 bases outside the gene matches. This CDR3 contains 15 residues. Germline CDR1 reads KGHSH; CDR2 reads LQKENI. The CDR3 spells CASSPPSRGLYEQYF. CDR3 bases: TGTGCCAGCTCACCACCATCCAGGGGGCTCTACGAGCAGTACTTC.

The chain couples TRBV5-1 to TRBJ2-5; TRBD1 agrees at 8 bases. Trimming removed 2 bases from V and 2 bases from J; junction bases left unmatched: 8. Per the germline V gene, CDR1 is SGHRS and CDR2 is YFSETQ. The CDR3 totals 16 residues. The CDR3 protein is CASSFDGQGPQETQYF. The CDR3 bases are TGCGCCAGCAGCTTCGATGGACAGGGCCCTCAAGAGACCCAGTACTTC.

This chain connects TRBV27 to TRBJ2-1, with 9 bases lining up with TRBD1. The germline V gene encodes CDR1 MNHEY and CDR2 SMNVEV (reference sequence). This CDR3 comprises 15 residues. V was pared by 2 bases and J by 3 bases, with 2 bases of the junction left unmatched. The chain's CDR3 is CASSLPGQGYNEQFF. In nucleotides, the CDR3 is TGTGCCAGCAGTTTACCGGGACAGGGCTACAATGAGCAGTTCTTC.

This chain uses TRBV6-1 with TRBJ2-5; possible D gene TRBD1, 6 bases. Germline CDR1 is MNHNS and CDR2 is SASEGT. Trimming shortened V by 7 bases and J by 9 bases, and 21 bases separated the two germline ends. The CDR3 consists of 14 residues. The CDR3 DNA reads TGTGCCAGCACCCAAGCAGGCAGGGGTTGGGCCCAGTACTTC. Residues: CASTQAGRGWAQYF.

Comment on this clone: The sample has other DNA sequences that encode this CDR3 too. The CDR3 region is CASSSGLAGGYEQFF. The CDR3 DNA reads as TGTGCCAGCAGTTCCGGACTAGCGGGAGGCTATGAGCAGTTCTTC. This chain uses TRBV27 with TRBJ2-1; 14 positions match TRBD2. V dropped 4 bases and J dropped 8; count of bases not matched to a gene: 4. Germline V gene data show CDR1 as MNHEY and CDR2 as SMNVEV (reference sequence). The CDR3 contains 15 residues.

The rearrangement uses TRBV11-2 and TRBJ1-1, with D perhaps TRBD1 (5 bases). CDR3 length equals 15 residues. Looked up from germline, CDR1 is SGHAT and CDR2 is FQNNGV. With 1 base removed from V and 1 base from J, the gap between germline ends came to 10 bases. In DNA form, the CDR3 reads TGTGCCAGCAGCTTAGTTTGGGGCCGGAACACTGAAGCTTTCTTT. This codes for CASSLVWGRNTEAFF.

This clone was seen only a few times. This chain joins TRBV27 and TRBJ1-4; no reliable D call. V was pared by 2 bases and J by 8 bases, with 15 bases between. The germline V gene has CDR1 MNHEY and CDR2 SMNVEV (reference sequence). The CDR3 loop spans 15 amino acids. CDR3 DNA sequence: TGTGCCAGCAGTTTACGGGGTTCTCTAGGGGAAAAACTGTTTTTT. Translated: CASSLRGSLGEKLFF.

The J gene is TRBJ1-3, the V gene TRBV7-9, with a possible D match to TRBD1 (6 bases). V lost 5 bases, J lost 4 bases, and 12 bases lay in between. The V gene's germline CDR1 is SEHNR and CDR2 FQNEAQ (reference sequence). The CDR3 length is 14 residues. DNA of the CDR3: TGTGCCAGCAGCACTGACAGGAGGGGAAACACCATATATTTT. Its protein is CASSTDRRGNTIYF.

The CDR3 DNA is TGTGCCAGCAGCTCTAGCGGGAGTGCACACAATGAGCAGTTCTTC. It encodes CASSSSGSAHNEQFF. J is TRBJ2-1 and V is TRBV7-9; 10 bases line up with TRBD2. The CDR3 has 15 amino acids. V lost 4 bases, J lost 5 bases, and 5 bases stayed unmatched. Looked up from germline, CDR1 is SEHNR and CDR2 is FQNEAQ (reference sequence).

The chain has TRBV5-6 and TRBJ2-5, with 7 bases that match TRBD2. The end of the DNA fits TRBJ2-7 better, so the J call may be wrong. There are 14 residues in the CDR3. CDR1 and CDR2 from the germline V gene are SGHDT and YYEEEE. DNA for the CDR3: TGTGCCAGCAAGCGACCGGGAGGACCCTACGAGCAGTACTTC. This sequence encodes CASKRPGGPYEQYF.

V and J are TRBV19 and TRBJ2-7; 10 bases are a match to TRBD1. With 5 bases clipped from V and 2 bases from J, the junction kept 18 bases outside the gene matches. The germline V gene encodes CDR1 LNHDA and CDR2 SQIVND (reference sequence). CDR3 length: 19 residues. The DNA for the CDR3 is TGTGCCAGTAGTGCCGGGACAGGGGTCTTCAGTGCAAGACCCTACGAGCAGTACTTC. Protein sequence: CASSAGTGVFSARPYEQYF. Full variable domain (rest looked up from reference TRBV19 and TRBJ2-7): DGGITQSPKYLFRKEGQNVTLSCEQNLNHDAMYWYRQDPGQGLRLIYYSQIVNDFQKGDIAEGYSVSREKKESFPLTVTSAQKNPTAFYLCASSAGTGVFSARPYEQYFGPGTRLTVT.